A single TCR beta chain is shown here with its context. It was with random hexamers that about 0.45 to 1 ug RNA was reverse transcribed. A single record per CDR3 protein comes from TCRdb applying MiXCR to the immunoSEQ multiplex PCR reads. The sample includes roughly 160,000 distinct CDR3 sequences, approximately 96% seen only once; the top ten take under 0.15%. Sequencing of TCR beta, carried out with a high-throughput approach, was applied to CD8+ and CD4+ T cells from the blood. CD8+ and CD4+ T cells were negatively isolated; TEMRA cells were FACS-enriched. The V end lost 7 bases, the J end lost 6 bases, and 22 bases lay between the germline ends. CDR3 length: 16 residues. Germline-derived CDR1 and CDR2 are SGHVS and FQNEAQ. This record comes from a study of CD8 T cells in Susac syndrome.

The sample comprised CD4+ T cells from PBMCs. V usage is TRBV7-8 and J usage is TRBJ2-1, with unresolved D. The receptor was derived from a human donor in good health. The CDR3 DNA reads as TGTGCCAGCATTCCCTACGACGCGGAGCACGGCAATGAGCAGTTCTTC. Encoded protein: CASIPYDAEHGNEQFF.